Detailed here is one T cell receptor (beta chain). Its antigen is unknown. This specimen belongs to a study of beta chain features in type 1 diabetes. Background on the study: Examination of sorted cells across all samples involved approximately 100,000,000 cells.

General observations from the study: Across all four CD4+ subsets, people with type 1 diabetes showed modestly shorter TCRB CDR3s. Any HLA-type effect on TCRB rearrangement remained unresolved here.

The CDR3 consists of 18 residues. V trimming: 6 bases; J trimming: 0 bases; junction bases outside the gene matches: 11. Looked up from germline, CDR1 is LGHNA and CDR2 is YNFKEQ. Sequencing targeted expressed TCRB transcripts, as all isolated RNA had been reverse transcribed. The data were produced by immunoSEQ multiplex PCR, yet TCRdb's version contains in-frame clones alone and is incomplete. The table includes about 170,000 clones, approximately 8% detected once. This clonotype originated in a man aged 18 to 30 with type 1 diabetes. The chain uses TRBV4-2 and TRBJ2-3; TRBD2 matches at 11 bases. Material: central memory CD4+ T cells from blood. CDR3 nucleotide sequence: TGTGCCAGCAGTATCGGGACTAGCGGACGCCCGAGCACAGATACGCAGTATTTT. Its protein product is CASSIGTSGRPSTDTQYF.